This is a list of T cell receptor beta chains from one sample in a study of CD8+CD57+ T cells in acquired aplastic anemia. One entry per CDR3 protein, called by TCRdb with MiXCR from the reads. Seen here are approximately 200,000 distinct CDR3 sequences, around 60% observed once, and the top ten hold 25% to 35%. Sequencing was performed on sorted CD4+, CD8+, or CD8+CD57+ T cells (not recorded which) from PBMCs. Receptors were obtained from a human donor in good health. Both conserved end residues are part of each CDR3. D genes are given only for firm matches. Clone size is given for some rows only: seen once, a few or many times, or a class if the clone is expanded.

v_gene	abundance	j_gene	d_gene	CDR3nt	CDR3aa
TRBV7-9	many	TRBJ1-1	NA	TGTGCCAGCAGTTCCAGCACTGAAGCTTTCTTT	CASSSSTEAFF
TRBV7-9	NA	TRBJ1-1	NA	TGTGCCAGCAGCTCGACAGATGCGAACACTGAAGCTTTCTTT	CASSSTDANTEAFF
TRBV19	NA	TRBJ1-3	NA	TGTGCCAGTAGTGCCACTCGGGACTCCTCTGGAAACACCATATATTTT	CASSATRDSSGNTIYF
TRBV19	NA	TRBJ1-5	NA	TGTGCCAGTAGAAGGATCGCGAGCAATCAGCCCCAGCATTTT	CASRRIASNQPQHF
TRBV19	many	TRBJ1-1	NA	TGTGCCAGCAATGAGGGGGAAGCTTTCTTT	CASNEGEAFF
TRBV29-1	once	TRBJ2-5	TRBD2	TGCAGCGTGGGGACTAGCGGGGGGGCGTGGCAAGAGACCCAGTACTTC	CSVGTSGGAWQETQYF
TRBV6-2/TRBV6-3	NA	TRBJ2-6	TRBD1	TGTGCCAGCAGTTACCCTCCGGGACAGGGGAGGTCTGGGGCCAACGTCCTGACTTTC	CASSYPPGQGRSGANVLTF
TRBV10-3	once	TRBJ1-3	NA	TGTGCCATCAGCAGGATCGCTGGAAACACCATATATTTT	CAISRIAGNTIYF
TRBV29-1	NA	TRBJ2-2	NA	TGCAGCGTGCAACTAACTAGTGGGACCGGGGAGCTGTTTTTT	CSVQLTSGTGELFF
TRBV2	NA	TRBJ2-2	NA	TGTGCCAGCACCCTGGAGGGGGAGCTGTTCTTT	CASTLEGELFF
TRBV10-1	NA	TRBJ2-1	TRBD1	TGCGCCAGCAGTGTGGGGACAGGGACTTACAATGAGCAGTTCTTC	CASSVGTGTYNEQFF
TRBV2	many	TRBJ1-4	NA	TGTGCCAGCACCCTCAGGGTACCGGGGGCAACTAATGAAAAACTGTTTTTT	CASTLRVPGATNEKLFF
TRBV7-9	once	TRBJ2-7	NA	TGTGCCAGCGGGGGGCTCTCCGAGCAGTACTTC	CASGGLSEQYF
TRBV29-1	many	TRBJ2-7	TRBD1	TGCAGCGTTGGGGACAGCTCAGGCGAGCAGTACTTC	CSVGDSSGEQYF
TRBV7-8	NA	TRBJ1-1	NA	TGTGCCAGCATCCCAGGGGTTAGCACTGAAGCTTTCTTT	CASIPGVSTEAFF
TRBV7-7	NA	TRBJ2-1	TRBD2	TGTGCCAGCAGCCCGGCTTTTAGCGGGGGTGAGCAGTTCTTC	CASSPAFSGGEQFF
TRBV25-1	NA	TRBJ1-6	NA	TGTGCCAGCAGGCGGCAGGATGATTCACCCCTCCACTTT	CASRRQDDSPLHF
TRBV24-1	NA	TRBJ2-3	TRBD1	TGTGCCACCAGTGATTTGACGGGACAGGCCAGCAATGAGCAGTATTTT	CATSDLTGQASNEQYF
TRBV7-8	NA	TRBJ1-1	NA	TGTGCCAGCTCGGACTTTAGCATCGGGCAGCATGAAGCTTTCTTT	CASSDFSIGQHEAFF
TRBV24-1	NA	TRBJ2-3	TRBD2	TGTGCCACCAGTGCAGGGACTAGCGGCTACACAGATACGCAGTATTTT	CATSAGTSGYTDTQYF
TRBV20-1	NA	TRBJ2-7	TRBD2	TGCAGTGCTAGGCGGGGGGTGTACGGGCAGTACTTC	CSARRGVYGQYF
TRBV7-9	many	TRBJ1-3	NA	TGTGCCAGCAGCCCCCCCCTCGGCAGTCTCTCTGGAAACACCATATATTTT	CASSPPLGSLSGNTIYF
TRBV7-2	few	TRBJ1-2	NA	TGTGCCAGCAGCCCCGGGGGCGGCTATGGCTACACCTTC	CASSPGGGYGYTF
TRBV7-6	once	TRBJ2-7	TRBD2	TGTGCCAGCAGCTTAGCCGGGTCGGGGGGCTACGAGCAGTACTTC	CASSLAGSGGYEQYF
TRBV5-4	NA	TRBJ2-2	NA	TGTGCCAGCAGTTTATGGGTGACCGGGGAGCTGTTTTTT	CASSLWVTGELFF
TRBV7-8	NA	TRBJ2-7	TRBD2	TGTGCCAGCAGCGTGACTAGCGGGGCTAACTACGAGCAGTACTTC	CASSVTSGANYEQYF
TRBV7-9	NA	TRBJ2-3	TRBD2	TGTGCCAGCAGCTTGTCTAGCGGAACCACAGATACGCAGTATTTT	CASSLSSGTTDTQYF
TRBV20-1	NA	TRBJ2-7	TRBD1	TGCAGTGCTGGTGACAGGGTATACGAGCAGTACTTC	CSAGDRVYEQYF
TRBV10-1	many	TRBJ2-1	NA	TGCGCCAGCAGTGAGCGAAGTGCGAACAATGAGCAGTTCTTC	CASSERSANNEQFF
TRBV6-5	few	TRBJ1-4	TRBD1	TGTGCCAGCAGTTACCAGGGGGCGGGTGAAAAACTGTTTTTT	CASSYQGAGEKLFF
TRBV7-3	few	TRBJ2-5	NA	TGTGCCAGCAGCCTTGAAAGGGAAGAGACCCAGTACTTC	CASSLEREETQYF
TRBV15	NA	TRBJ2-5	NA	TGTGCCACCAGCAGGACCGGGACATCGGTTTACTTC	CATSRTGTSVYF
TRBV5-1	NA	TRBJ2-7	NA	TGCGCCAGCAGCTTCTCGGGTGCCGAGCAGTACTTC	CASSFSGAEQYF
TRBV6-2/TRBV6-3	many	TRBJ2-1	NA	TGTGCCAGCACTGGGGGGCTATACAATGAGCAGTTCTTC	CASTGGLYNEQFF
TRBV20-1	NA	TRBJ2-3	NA	TGCAGTGCCCGACCAGGGGGAGGAGGCTACGATGAGCATTTCTTC	CSARPGGGGYDEHFF
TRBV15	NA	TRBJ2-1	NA	TGTGCCACCAGCAGAGAGCGTCAAGCCTCTAATGAGCAGTTCTTC	CATSRERQASNEQFF
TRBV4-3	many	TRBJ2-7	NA	TGCGCCAGCAGCCAAGAGGAGGGATATCAGCAGTACTTC	CASSQEEGYQQYF
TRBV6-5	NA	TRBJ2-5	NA	TGTGCCAGCAGTTCGGTCCGGACAGCGAACCAGTACTTC	CASSSVRTANQYF
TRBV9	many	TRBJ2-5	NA	TGTGCCAGCAGCGCCATACAGGGTTCCCAAGAGACCCAGTACTTC	CASSAIQGSQETQYF
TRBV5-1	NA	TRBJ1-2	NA	TGCGCCAGCAGCTTGGAGCACTTTGCGGGCTATGGCTACACCTTC	CASSLEHFAGYGYTF
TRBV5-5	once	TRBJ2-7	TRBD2	TGTGCCAGCAGACCGACTAGCGCCTCCTACGAGCAGTACTTC	CASRPTSASYEQYF
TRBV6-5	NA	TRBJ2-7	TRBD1	TGTGCCAGCAGTTCCACCGGGACAGGGGGCTACGAGCAGTACTTC	CASSSTGTGGYEQYF
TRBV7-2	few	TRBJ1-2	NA	TGTGCCAGCAGCTTAGCCAGCTATGGCTACACCTTC	CASSLASYGYTF